This is a list of T cell receptor beta chains from one sample in a study of cytomegalovirus exposure and HLA in healthy donors. The repertoire was sequenced with immunoSEQ multiplex PCR; TCRdb's copy has only in-frame clones and lacks some. The sample holds around 130,000 clones, around three quarters seen once. Sequences were obtained from PBMCs. Receptors originate from a woman between 45 and 60 years old in good health and CMV-seronegative. CDR3s include the opening cysteine and the closing phenylalanine or tryptophan. A D gene is named only where the DNA matches it firmly. Expanded clones get a size class; other rows say once, few or many, or leave the size out.

J | V | D | size | DNA | CDR3
TRBJ2-7 | TRBV19 | NA | NA | TGTGCCACCAAGGACTCCCTCTCCTACGAGCAGTACTTC | CATKDSLSYEQYF
TRBJ1-2 | TRBV29-1 | TRBD1 | NA | TGCAGCGTTGAAAAAGGGACAGGGACCTATGGCTACACCTTC | CSVEKGTGTYGYTF
TRBJ2-6 | TRBV7-9 | NA | NA | TGTGCCAGCAGCTTAGCGGGGAGAACTCCTGGGGCCAACGTCCTGACTTTC | CASSLAGRTPGANVLTF
TRBJ2-3 | TRBV6-4 | TRBD1 | NA | TGTGCCAGCACGAAACTCCAAGGACAGGCCCCCCACCCCTCAGATACGCAGTATTTT | CASTKLQGQAPHPSDTQYF
TRBJ2-5 | TRBV6-5 | NA | NA | TGTGCCAGCAGTTCCCACGTCGTTGGGGGCATAGAGACCCAGTACTTC | CASSSHVVGGIETQYF
TRBJ2-5 | TRBV6-6 | NA | NA | TGTGCCAGCACTACAGGGAAAGAAGAGACCCAGTACTTC | CASTTGKEETQYF
TRBJ2-7 | TRBV7-9 | NA | NA | TGTGCCAGCAGGGCAGGAACCTACGAGCAGTACTTC | CASRAGTYEQYF
TRBJ2-3 | TRBV19 | NA | NA | TGTGCCAGTATAGGGGGGGCGGACCGGAGCACAGATACGCAGTATTTT | CASIGGADRSTDTQYF
TRBJ1-5 | TRBV19 | TRBD1 | few | TGTGCCAGTACCACGACAGGGAGCAATCAGCCCCAGCATTTT | CASTTTGSNQPQHF
TRBJ1-5 | TRBV15 | TRBD1 | NA | TGTGCCACCAGCAGGATGGACAGGGGCTTCAATCAGCCCCAGCATTTT | CATSRMDRGFNQPQHF
TRBJ1-2 | TRBV19 | TRBD1 | NA | TGTGCCAGTGGTCCATATAGACAGGGAGGCTATGGCTACACCTTC | CASGPYRQGGYGYTF
TRBJ1-1 | TRBV27 | TRBD1 | NA | TGTGCCAGCAGTTTAGACAGGGCAACTGAAGCTTTCTTT | CASSLDRATEAFF
TRBJ1-1 | TRBV5-1 | TRBD1 | NA | TGCGCCAGCAGCTCCTTGGGACAGGGAGAGGTTGAAGCTTTCTTT | CASSSLGQGEVEAFF
TRBJ2-7 | TRBV9 | NA | NA | TGTGCCAGCAGCGTAGTACAGGGCGCCGAGCAGTACTTC | CASSVVQGAEQYF
TRBJ2-2 | TRBV19 | TRBD1 | NA | TGTGCCACCTCACGGACAGGCCAGAACACCGGGGAGCTGTTTTTT | CATSRTGQNTGELFF
TRBJ2-7 | TRBV7-2 | TRBD2 | NA | TGTGCCAGCAGCGCCCGAACGGGACTAGATTACTACGAGCAGTACTTC | CASSARTGLDYYEQYF
TRBJ1-1 | TRBV27 | TRBD1 | NA | TGTGCCAGCAGTTTCGAGGGGGCTTCCACTGAAGCTTTCTTT | CASSFEGASTEAFF
TRBJ2-1 | TRBV11-3 | TRBD2 | few | TGTGCCAGCAGCCTAGGGACTAGCGATTACAATGAGCAGTTCTTC | CASSLGTSDYNEQFF
TRBJ2-5 | TRBV27 | TRBD2 | NA | TGTGCCAGCAGTGGAATACTAGCGGGAGTCAACCAAGAGACCCAGTACTTC | CASSGILAGVNQETQYF
TRBJ1-1 | TRBV11-2 | NA | NA | TGTGCCAGCAGCTTTAGGGGTTTGAACACTGAAGCTTTCTTT | CASSFRGLNTEAFF
TRBJ1-1 | TRBV19 | NA | NA | TGTGCCAGTAGTATTAGGGAACTTATGGGGGGTCAAGAGGGCGGGGCAGCTTTCTTT | CASSIRELMGGQEGGAAFF
TRBJ2-2 | TRBV6-5 | NA | NA | TGTGCCAGCAGTCTGCGGGCCTCGGGGACCGGGGAGCTGTTTTTT | CASSLRASGTGELFF
TRBJ2-3 | TRBV27 | NA | few | TGTGCCAGCAGTTTAGCGGGGTCTAGCACAGATACGCAGTATTTT | CASSLAGSSTDTQYF
TRBJ1-3 | TRBV5-6 | NA | few | TGTGCCAGCAGCTTGGTCGCCGGGACTCACTCTGGAAACACCATATATTTT | CASSLVAGTHSGNTIYF
TRBJ2-3 | TRBV7-3 | NA | NA | TGTGCCAGCAGCTTAAACTCCAGGGTTGGTGGCACAGATACGCAGTATTTT | CASSLNSRVGGTDTQYF
TRBJ1-5 | TRBV19 | NA | NA | TGTGCCAGTAGAAGGCAGGTCCTCGATCAGCCCCAGCATTTT | CASRRQVLDQPQHF
TRBJ2-2 | TRBV19 | TRBD1 | NA | TGTGCCAGTAGTACATCGACAGGGCACACCGGGGAGCTGTTTTTT | CASSTSTGHTGELFF
TRBJ2-2 | TRBV19 | NA | NA | TGTGCCAGTAGTACCCCCATTATGGCCACCGGGGAGCTGTTTTTT | CASSTPIMATGELFF
TRBJ2-7 | TRBV7-7 | NA | NA | TGTGCTAGCAGCTTAGACAGAACCTACGAGCAGTACTTC | CASSLDRTYEQYF
TRBJ1-1 | TRBV11-3 | NA | NA | TGTGCCAGCAGCCAAGGACATGTCGCTGAAGCTTTCTTT | CASSQGHVAEAFF
TRBJ1-3 | TRBV7-8 | NA | NA | TGTGCCAGCAGCTTAGGGGAGTACGGAAACACCATATATTTT | CASSLGEYGNTIYF
TRBJ1-5 | TRBV18 | NA | NA | TGTGCCAGCTCCCAACTCGGACAAATCAATAGCAATCAGCCCCAGCATTTT | CASSQLGQINSNQPQHF
TRBJ1-2 | TRBV5-4 | TRBD1 | NA | TGTGCCAGCAGCTTGGCAGGGGGCGCTTATGGCTACACCTTC | CASSLAGGAYGYTF
TRBJ1-2 | TRBV19 | TRBD1 | NA | TGTGCCAGCAACAGGGGTCCCAACTATGGCTACACCTTC | CASNRGPNYGYTF
TRBJ1-5 | TRBV7-9 | NA | NA | TGTTCCAGCAGCTTAGCGGGGGGGAATCAGCCCCAGCATTTT | CSSSLAGGNQPQHF
TRBJ2-3 | TRBV18 | NA | NA | TGTGCCAGCTCCCTCCATCCTAGCTCTCCCGATACGCAGTATTTT | CASSLHPSSPDTQYF
TRBJ1-2 | TRBV2 | NA | NA | TGTGCCAGCAGCGAGACTTATAACTATGGCTACACCTTC | CASSETYNYGYTF
TRBJ1-2 | TRBV6-5 | TRBD1 | NA | TGTGCCAGCAGTTACATTACAGGGGTTCGTAACTATGGCTACACCTTC | CASSYITGVRNYGYTF
TRBJ2-2 | TRBV7-9 | NA | once | TGTGCCAGCAGCTTAGTCGCAGTAAACACCGGGGAGCTGTTTTTT | CASSLVAVNTGELFF
TRBJ1-5 | TRBV7-9 | NA | few | TGTGCCAGCAGCTTAGGCGCGGGGCAGCCCCAGCATTTT | CASSLGAGQPQHF
TRBJ1-1 | TRBV6-5 | NA | NA | TGTGCCAGCAGTTACTCATCTTTGATTTGCGAGGCTTTCTTT | CASSYSSLICEAFF
TRBJ2-7 | TRBV4-3 | NA | few | TGCGCCAGCAGCCAAGTGCGGGGAGTCGAGCAGTACTTC | CASSQVRGVEQYF
TRBJ2-7 | TRBV5-5 | NA | NA | TGTGCCAGCAGACGAGGGACTGTTACCTACGAGCAGTACTTC | CASRRGTVTYEQYF
TRBJ2-5 | TRBV15 | NA | NA | TGTGCCACCAGCCTCGGGAGCCAAGAGACCCAGTACTTC | CATSLGSQETQYF
TRBJ2-5 | TRBV13 | NA | NA | TGTGCCAGCAGCTTCAGCGGAGAGACCCAGTACTTC | CASSFSGETQYF
TRBJ1-6 | TRBV5-1 | TRBD1 | NA | TGCGCCAGCAGCTTGGGGACAGGGCCTGGGAATTCACCCCTCCACTTT | CASSLGTGPGNSPLHF
TRBJ2-1 | TRBV18 | NA | NA | TGTGCCAGCTCACCACCCTCGGGAGTGACTAGGAATGAGCAGTTCTTC | CASSPPSGVTRNEQFF
TRBJ1-1 | TRBV7-3 | NA | NA | TGTGCCAGCAGCTTAACGACAGCGAACACTGAAGCTTTCTTT | CASSLTTANTEAFF
TRBJ2-3 | TRBV19 | NA | NA | TGTGCCAGTGTCCCGAGGCCCCCTCTCACAGATACGCAGTATTTT | CASVPRPPLTDTQYF
TRBJ1-2 | TRBV28 | NA | NA | TGTGCCAGCAGTTTTTGGGACAAGGCTCCTGGCTACACCTTC | CASSFWDKAPGYTF
TRBJ2-5 | TRBV28 | TRBD2 | NA | TGTGCCAGCAGTTTGCTAGCGGGAGATTATGAGACCCAGTACTTC | CASSLLAGDYETQYF
TRBJ1-5 | TRBV7-8 | TRBD1 | NA | TGTGCCAGCAGCGCGTCCGGGACAGGGGTGCAGCCCCAGCATTTT | CASSASGTGVQPQHF
TRBJ2-7 | TRBV28 | NA | NA | TGTGCCAGCACTCCCGGAGACAGGAGCTCCTACGAGCAGTACTTC | CASTPGDRSSYEQYF
TRBJ2-1 | TRBV7-9 | NA | NA | TGTGCCAGCAGCTGGACAAAGACCTACAATGAGCAGTTCTTC | CASSWTKTYNEQFF
TRBJ1-1 | TRBV19 | TRBD1 | NA | TGTGCCAGTATCTCACAGGGGATAATCGGTGAAGCTTTCTTT | CASISQGIIGEAFF
TRBJ2-1 | TRBV5-1 | TRBD2 | NA | TGCGCCAGCAGCGCAGGACTAGCGGGAGGTATCTACAATGAGCAGTTCTTC | CASSAGLAGGIYNEQFF
TRBJ2-7 | TRBV7-9 | NA | NA | TGTGCCAGCAGCTACAGCAGGGCCGGGGGCGAGCAGTACTTC | CASSYSRAGGEQYF
TRBJ1-4 | TRBV7-9 | TRBD1 | NA | TGTGCCAGCAGCCCCGGGACAGGGGCCCCAGGTCTGTTTTTT | CASSPGTGAPGLFF
TRBJ1-1 | TRBV28 | TRBD1 | NA | TGTGCCAGCAGTGCATCTCAGGGGCTCAGGGGGACTGAAGCTTTCTTT | CASSASQGLRGTEAFF
TRBJ2-7 | TRBV15 | NA | NA | TGTGCCACCAGCGGATACCCTAGCGCGTCCTACGAGCAGTACTTC | CATSGYPSASYEQYF